The T cell receptor beta chain described here comes from a study of patients and donors after allogeneic stem cell transplantation (dated by TCRdb to 2019 to 2021). Libraries were built with RT-PCR. TCRdb lists the instrument as NextSeq 550. TCRdb trimmed the raw reads at Q25, called clones with MiXCR and kept productive beta chains. Merged by CDR3 protein, the rows form single entries marked with the most common genes and DNA. A total of almost 90,000 distinct CDR3 sequences appear in this sample, roughly 5.2% of them only once. The ten largest make up 2.6% of the sample. The germline V gene supplies CDR1 SGHTA and CDR2 FQGNSA. The germline ends are 16 bases apart after V is trimmed by 1 base and J by 3 bases. The CDR3 holds 16 amino acids from the cysteine to the phenylalanine. The only DNA kept is the CDR3, 48 bases in frame from the first base. This clonotype has only a few counts. Its specific antigen is unknown. No much larger clone is present one base from it, and per-base qualities are unavailable.

The V and J genes are TRBV7-2 and TRBJ2-7; no D gene can be assigned with confidence. Specimen: blood, either unsorted or a sorted T cell fraction (not recorded which). The receptor's source is a human donor who was either an allogeneic HSCT recipient or a stem cell or donor lymphocyte infusion donor (not recorded which). It is not recorded whose cells these are; they may come from a transplant donor. CDR3 loop: CASSLGTGPFLYEQYF. In nucleotide form, the sequence is TGTGCCAGCAGCTTAGGGACCGGACCCTTCCTCTACGAGCAGTACTTC. With the rest looked up from the reference TRBV7-2 and TRBJ2-7 genes rather than sequenced, the full variable domain is GAGVSQSPSNKVTEKGKDVELRCDPISGHTALYWYRQSLGQGLEFLIYFQGNSAPDKSGLPSDRFSAERTGGSVSTLTIQRTQQEDSAVYLCASSLGTGPFLYEQYFGPGTRLTVT.